This T cell receptor (beta chain) comes out of a study of regulatory T cells in long-lasting Graves disease. This clonotype was seen a single time. A single base is all that separates this from a far larger clone, so a read error is likely. Noted time point: newly diagnosed GD, antithyroid drugs for less than 3 months. PBMC RNA served as the TCR library source. Combining iRepertoire HTBI primers with Arm-PCR of CDR3 regions, the authors built TCR beta libraries. MiXCR, applied by TCRdb to the multiplex PCR reads, yields one record per CDR3 protein. Of 400,000 to 500,000 distinct CDR3 sequences in the sample, about 17% are singletons; the top ten hold over 8.5%. Trimming removed 4 bases from V and 2 bases from J, with 7 bases in between. The CDR3 is 13 amino acids. Germline CDR1 reads MNHEY; CDR2 reads SMNVEV (reference sequence). This sample was also put to use in a study of T cells in Graves' hyperthyroidism and ophthalmopathy.

This TCR came from a woman in her 30s with Graves disease. Sequencing was performed on peripheral blood mononuclear cells (PBMCs), taken at new diagnosis, from a patient treated with antithyroid drugs. The chain joins TRBV27 to TRBJ2-3; D ambiguous. DNA of the CDR3: TGTGCCAGCAGTTCCCGGGCCACAGATACGCAGTATTTT. Translated, it gives CASSSRATDTQYF.